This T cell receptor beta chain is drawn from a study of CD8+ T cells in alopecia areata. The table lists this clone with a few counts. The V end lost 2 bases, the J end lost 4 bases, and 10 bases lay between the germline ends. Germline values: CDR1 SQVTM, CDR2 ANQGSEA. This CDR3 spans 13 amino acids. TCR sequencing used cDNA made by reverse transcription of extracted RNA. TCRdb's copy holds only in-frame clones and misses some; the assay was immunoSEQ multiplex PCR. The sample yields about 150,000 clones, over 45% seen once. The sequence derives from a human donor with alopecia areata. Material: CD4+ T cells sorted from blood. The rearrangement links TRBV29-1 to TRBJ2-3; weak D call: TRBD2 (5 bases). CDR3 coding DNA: TGCAGCGTTGAAAACCCGGGATCAGATACGCAGTATTTT. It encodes CSVENPGSDTQYF.